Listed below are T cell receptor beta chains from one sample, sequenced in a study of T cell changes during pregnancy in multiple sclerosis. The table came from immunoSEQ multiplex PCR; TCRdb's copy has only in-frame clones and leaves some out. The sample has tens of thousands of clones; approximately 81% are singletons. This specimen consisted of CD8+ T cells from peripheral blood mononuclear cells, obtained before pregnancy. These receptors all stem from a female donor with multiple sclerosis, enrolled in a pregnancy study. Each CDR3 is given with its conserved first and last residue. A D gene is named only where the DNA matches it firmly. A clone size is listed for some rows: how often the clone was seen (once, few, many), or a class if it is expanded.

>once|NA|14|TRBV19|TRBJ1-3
TGTGCCAGTAGTCTAAGAAGGACTCGAAACACCATATATTTT
CASSLRRTRNTIYF
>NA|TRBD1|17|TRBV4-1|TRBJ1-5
TGCGCCAGCAGCCAAGGACAGGGGGGGCCGGCTAATCAGCCCCAGCATTTT
CASSQGQGGPANQPQHF
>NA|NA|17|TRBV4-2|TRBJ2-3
TGTGCCAGCAGCCAACCTATGGACACGGCTCTCACAGATACGCAGTATTTT
CASSQPMDTALTDTQYF
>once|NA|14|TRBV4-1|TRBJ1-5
TGCGCCAGCAGCCAAGAGGAGGGAGAACAGCCCCAGCATTTT
CASSQEEGEQPQHF
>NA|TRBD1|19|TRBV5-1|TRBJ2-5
TGCGCCAGCAGCTTGGAACTCGGGACAGGGCCGAGATTCCAAGAGACCCAGTACTTC
CASSLELGTGPRFQETQYF
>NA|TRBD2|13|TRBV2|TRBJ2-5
TGTGCCAGCACACTAGCGGGACTGGAGACCCAGTACTTC
CASTLAGLETQYF
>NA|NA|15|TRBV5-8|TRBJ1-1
TGTGCCAGCAGCTTGCATCAGGGCGTGGGCACTGAAGCTTTCTTT
CASSLHQGVGTEAFF
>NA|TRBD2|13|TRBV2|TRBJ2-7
TGTGCCAGCATCAGAACTAGCGGGAGGGCTTTAGGATTC
CASIRTSGRALGF
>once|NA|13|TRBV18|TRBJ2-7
TGTGCCAGCTCACCACTATCAGTTTACGAGCAGTACTTC
CASSPLSVYEQYF
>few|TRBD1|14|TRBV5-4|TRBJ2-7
TGTGCCAGCAGCCACCCGGACAGGGGCCACGAGCAGTACTTC
CASSHPDRGHEQYF
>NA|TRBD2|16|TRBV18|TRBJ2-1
TGTGCCAGCTCACCCAGACTAGCGGGGACCTACAATGAGCAGTTCTTC
CASSPRLAGTYNEQFF
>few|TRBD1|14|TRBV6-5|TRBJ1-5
TGTGCCAGCAGGCCGACAGGGCGCAATCAGCCCCAGCATTTT
CASRPTGRNQPQHF
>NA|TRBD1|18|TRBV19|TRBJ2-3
TGTGCCAGTAGTGCCTGGACCGGGACAGGAACTAGCACAGATACGCAGTATTTT
CASSAWTGTGTSTDTQYF
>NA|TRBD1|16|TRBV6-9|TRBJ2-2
TGTGCCAGCAGTTATTCCCCGGGACAGGGGACCGGGGAGCTGTTTTTT
CASSYSPGQGTGELFF
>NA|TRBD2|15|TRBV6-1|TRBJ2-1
TGTGCCAGCAGTGTCAGGACTAGCGGGAGTGATGAGCAGTTCTTC
CASSVRTSGSDEQFF